This T cell receptor (beta chain) was recorded in a study of Graves' ophthalmopathy and Graves' hyperthyroidism. At the level of the study: Peripheral blood was obtained at first diagnosis, ahead of any treatment.

The CDR3 is made up of 15 amino acids. Germline V gene lookup returns CDR1 SGHAT and CDR2 FQNNGV. Trimming removed 1 base from V and 2 bases from J, with 11 bases in between. The sequenced template was RNA, covering the TCR beta CDR3 region. HTBI-primed first-round RT-PCR preceded second-round multiplex PCR. A single record per CDR3 protein comes from TCRdb applying MiXCR to the multiplex PCR reads. The sample comprises almost 750,000 distinct CDR3 sequences, approximately 40% of which are singletons, and about 40% rests with the top ten. Overall study results and limits: Classification of ophthalmopathy versus stable hyperthyroidism by a 13-signature model yielded just under 90% sensitivity and approximately 79% specificity. Blood samples also showed most expanded thyroid clonotypes exceeding 0.001 frequency.

A note on this clonotype: The antigen remains unidentified.

The sequencing input was peripheral blood. The TCR originated in an adult man with Graves' ophthalmopathy. The chain combines TRBV11-2 with TRBJ1-1; TRBD1 is a possible D gene (5 bases). The CDR3 loop is CASSLGPRGNTEAFF. The CDR3, as DNA: TGTGCCAGCAGCTTAGGTCCTAGGGGTAACACTGAAGCTTTCTTT. The full variable domain, completed using reference TRBV11-2 and TRBJ1-1, is EAGVAQSPRYKIIEKRQSVAFWCNPISGHATLYWYQQILGQGPKLLIQFQNNGVVDDSQLPKDRFSAERLKGVDSTLKIQPAKLEDSAVYLCASSLGPRGNTEAFFGQGTRLTVV.